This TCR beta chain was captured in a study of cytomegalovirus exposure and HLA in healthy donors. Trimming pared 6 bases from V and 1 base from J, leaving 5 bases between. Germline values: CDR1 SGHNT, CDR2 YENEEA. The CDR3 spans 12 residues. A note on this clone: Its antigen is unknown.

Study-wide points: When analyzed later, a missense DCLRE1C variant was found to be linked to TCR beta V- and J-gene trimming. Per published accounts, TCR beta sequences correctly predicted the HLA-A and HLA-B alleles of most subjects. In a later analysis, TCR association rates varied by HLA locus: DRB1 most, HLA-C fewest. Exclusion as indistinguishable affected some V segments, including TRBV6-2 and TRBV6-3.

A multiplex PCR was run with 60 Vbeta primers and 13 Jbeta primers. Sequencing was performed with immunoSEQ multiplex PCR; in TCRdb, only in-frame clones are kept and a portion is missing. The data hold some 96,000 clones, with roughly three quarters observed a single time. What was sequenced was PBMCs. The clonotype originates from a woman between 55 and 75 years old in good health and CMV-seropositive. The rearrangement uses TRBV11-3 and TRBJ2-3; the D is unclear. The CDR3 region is CASSRGTDTQYF. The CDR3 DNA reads TGTGCCAGCAGTCGGGGCACAGATACGCAGTATTTT.